This is a list of T cell receptor beta chains from one sample in a study of CD8 T cells in ankylosing spondylitis. TCRdb called the 5' RACE reads again in MiXCR, with one record for every CDR3 protein. This sample yields under 300,000 distinct CDR3 sequences, of which about 11% are seen a single time; 6% to 8% belongs to the top ten. What was sequenced was blood, either unsorted or a sorted T cell fraction (not recorded which). The receptors were gathered from a male donor with ankylosing spondylitis or in good health (not recorded which). CDR3s include the opening cysteine and the closing phenylalanine or tryptophan. The D gene is left open where the match is weak. Not all rows give a size; the values are once, few, many and, for expanded clones, a class.

J: TRBJ2-1
V: TRBV5-1
size: many
D: TRBD2
CDR3: CASSTSSGGPYNEQFF
DNA: TGCGCCAGCAGCACCTCTAGCGGGGGGCCTTACAATGAGCAGTTCTTC

J: TRBJ1-4
V: TRBV27
size: many
D: -
CDR3: CASSLWGGSGEKLFF
DNA: TGTGCCAGCAGTTTGTGGGGGGGCAGCGGTGAAAAACTGTTTTTT

J: TRBJ1-5
V: TRBV19
size: -
D: TRBD1
CDR3: CAGSPKGQGWQPQHF
DNA: TGTGCCGGTAGTCCAAAGGGACAGGGTTGGCAGCCCCAGCATTTT

J: TRBJ2-2
V: TRBV5-1
size: many
D: -
CDR3: CASSRSVGLSGELFF
DNA: TGCGCCAGCAGCCGTTCGGTGGGATTGTCCGGGGAGCTGTTTTTT

J: TRBJ2-1
V: TRBV11-2
size: few
D: -
CDR3: CASKRWSSYNEQFF
DNA: TGTGCCTCTAAGCGGTGGAGCTCCTACAATGAGCAGTTCTTC

J: TRBJ2-7
V: TRBV6-2/TRBV6-3
size: many
D: -
CDR3: CASSYSSPLSYEQYF
DNA: TGTGCCAGCAGTTACTCGAGTCCGCTGTCCTACGAGCAGTACTTC

J: TRBJ2-7
V: TRBV12-3/TRBV12-4
size: many
D: -
CDR3: CASSHMTGPVEQYF
DNA: TGTGCCAGCAGCCACATGACGGGTCCCGTCGAGCAGTACTTC

J: TRBJ1-5
V: TRBV6-2/TRBV6-3
size: many
D: -
CDR3: CASSFSLKLQPQHF
DNA: TGTGCCAGCAGTTTTTCCCTCAAGCTTCAGCCCCAGCATTTT

J: TRBJ2-1
V: TRBV5-1
size: many
D: -
CDR3: CASSLSRVGSYNEQFF
DNA: TGCGCCAGCAGCTTGTCCCGGGTAGGCTCCTACAATGAGCAGTTCTTC

J: TRBJ2-2
V: TRBV29-1
size: many
D: -
CDR3: CSVTTPSENTGELFF
DNA: TGCAGCGTTACGACCCCTTCTGAGAACACCGGGGAGCTGTTTTTT

J: TRBJ2-3
V: TRBV20-1
size: many
D: -
CDR3: CSARSIGDTQYF
DNA: TGCAGTGCTAGATCAATAGGAGATACGCAGTATTTT

J: TRBJ1-1
V: TRBV5-1
size: many
D: TRBD1
CDR3: CASSLSTGVETEAFF
DNA: TGCGCCAGCAGCTTGTCAACAGGGGTGGAAACTGAAGCTTTCTTT

J: TRBJ2-1
V: TRBV7-3
size: few
D: -
CDR3: CASSTTGGNEQFF
DNA: TGTGCCAGCAGTACGACAGGAGGGAATGAGCAGTTCTTC

J: TRBJ1-1
V: TRBV7-3
size: -
D: -
CDR3: CAGSLGGHTEAFF
DNA: TGTGCCGGCAGCTTAGGGGGACACACTGAAGCTTTCTTT

J: TRBJ1-5
V: TRBV7-2
size: few
D: -
CDR3: CASSLYLDQPQHF
DNA: TGTGCCAGCAGCTTATATTTGGATCAGCCCCAGCATTTT

J: TRBJ1-6
V: TRBV7-8
size: few
D: TRBD1
CDR3: CASSSDRVSSPLHF
DNA: TGTGCCAGCAGCTCGGACAGGGTGAGCTCACCCCTCCACTTT

J: TRBJ2-1
V: TRBV7-9
size: -
D: TRBD2
CDR3: CASSLSGTSVYNEQFF
DNA: TGTGCCAGCAGCCTCAGCGGGACTAGCGTATACAATGAGCAGTTCTTC

J: TRBJ2-2
V: TRBV12-3/TRBV12-4
size: few
D: -
CDR3: CASSQPDVTTGELFF
DNA: TGTGCCAGCAGCCAACCTGACGTCACCACCGGGGAGCTGTTTTTT

J: TRBJ2-7
V: TRBV10-3
size: many
D: TRBD2
CDR3: CAIRGLAGDEQYF
DNA: TGTGCCATCAGGGGACTAGCGGGAGACGAGCAGTACTTC

J: TRBJ1-2
V: TRBV7-2
size: few
D: TRBD1
CDR3: CASSLPGTGPGGYTF
DNA: TGTGCCAGCAGCCTGCCCGGGACAGGGCCCGGGGGCTACACCTTC

J: TRBJ1-1
V: TRBV29-1
size: -
D: -
CDR3: CSVEEGLNTEAFF
DNA: TGCAGCGTTGAGGAGGGATTGAACACTGAAGCTTTCTTT

J: TRBJ2-7
V: TRBV25-1
size: -
D: -
CDR3: CASSEFTDTYEQYF
DNA: TGTGCCAGCAGTGAATTTACAGATACCTACGAGCAGTACTTC

J: TRBJ2-7
V: TRBV5-1
size: many
D: TRBD2
CDR3: CASSLGGLAGLNYEQYF
DNA: TGCGCCAGCAGCTTGGGGGGGCTAGCGGGGCTCAACTACGAGCAGTACTTC

J: TRBJ2-1
V: TRBV3-1
size: few
D: -
CDR3: CASSQGAGVYNEQFF
DNA: TGTGCCAGCAGCCAAGGAGCAGGCGTTTACAATGAGCAGTTCTTC

J: TRBJ2-3
V: TRBV5-1
size: many
D: -
CDR3: CASNEASFTDTQYF
DNA: TGCGCCAGCAACGAGGCTAGTTTCACAGATACGCAGTATTTT

J: TRBJ1-1
V: TRBV29-1
size: many
D: TRBD1
CDR3: CSVEGVGTGSTEAFF
DNA: TGCAGCGTTGAAGGGGTAGGGACAGGGTCAACTGAAGCTTTCTTT

J: TRBJ1-1
V: TRBV15
size: many
D: -
CDR3: CATSPYRGGNTEAFF
DNA: TGTGCCACCAGCCCTTATAGGGGGGGGAACACTGAAGCTTTCTTT

J: TRBJ2-1
V: TRBV10-3
size: many
D: -
CDR3: CAISAGDYNEQFF
DNA: TGTGCCATCAGTGCGGGAGACTACAATGAGCAGTTCTTC

J: TRBJ2-3
V: TRBV6-5
size: -
D: -
CDR3: CASSLRVAEDTQYF
DNA: TGTGCCAGCAGTTTAAGGGTTGCTGAGGATACGCAGTATTTT

J: TRBJ2-7
V: TRBV28
size: -
D: TRBD2
CDR3: CASSFQTSGSIEQYF
DNA: TGTGCCAGCAGTTTCCAGACTAGCGGGAGTATCGAGCAGTACTTC

J: TRBJ2-5
V: TRBV12-3/TRBV12-4
size: many
D: TRBD2
CDR3: CASSLVQGGETQYF
DNA: TGTGCCAGCAGTTTAGTCCAGGGAGGGGAGACCCAGTACTTC

J: TRBJ1-2
V: TRBV12-3/TRBV12-4
size: few
D: -
CDR3: CASSFLAGYTF
DNA: TGTGCCAGCAGTTTTCTGGCAGGCTACACCTTC

J: TRBJ1-1
V: TRBV5-1
size: many
D: -
CDR3: CASSLAIMNTEAFF
DNA: TGCGCCAGCAGCTTGGCCATAATGAACACTGAAGCTTTCTTT

J: TRBJ2-3
V: TRBV12-3/TRBV12-4
size: many
D: -
CDR3: CASMRGYTDTQYF
DNA: TGTGCCAGCATGAGGGGCTACACAGATACGCAGTATTTT

J: TRBJ2-5
V: TRBV5-1
size: many
D: TRBD2
CDR3: CASSLLLGAGGQETQYF
DNA: TGCGCCAGCAGCTTGTTGTTAGGTGCGGGGGGTCAAGAGACCCAGTACTTC

J: TRBJ2-5
V: TRBV7-9
size: few
D: -
CDR3: CASSPGPGQGPSGYF
DNA: TGTGCCAGCAGCCCCGGGCCGGGACAAGGTCCCTCTGGGTACTTC

J: TRBJ1-6
V: TRBV5-1
size: many
D: -
CDR3: CASNQGRNSPLHF
DNA: TGCGCCAGCAACCAGGGTAGGAATTCACCCCTCCACTTT

J: TRBJ1-2
V: TRBV30
size: many
D: -
CDR3: CAWSVGTEDGYTF
DNA: TGTGCCTGGAGTGTAGGGACCGAAGATGGCTACACCTTC

J: TRBJ2-2
V: TRBV12-2
size: -
D: -
CDR3: CASRLAPLRNTGELFF
DNA: TGTGCAAGTCGCTTAGCCCCTCTCAGGAACACCGGGGAGCTGTTTTTT

J: TRBJ2-3
V: TRBV28
size: -
D: TRBD2
CDR3: CASSFRASGRTDTQYF
DNA: TGTGCCAGCAGTTTCCGGGCTAGCGGGAGGACAGATACGCAGTATTTT